This passage covers 3 T cell receptor beta chains from one sample sequenced in a study of CD8 T cells in ankylosing spondylitis. TCRdb independently ran MiXCR on the 5' RACE reads; one entry per CDR3 protein. The sample consists of a few hundred thousand distinct CDR3 sequences, 18% of them appearing once. The sample was blood, either unsorted or a sorted T cell fraction (not recorded which). These receptors were collected from a male donor with ankylosing spondylitis or in good health (not recorded which).

This chain uses TRBV27 with TRBJ1-1; maybe TRBD1 (6 bases). Germline V gives CDR1 MNHEY, CDR2 SMNVEV (reference sequence). There are 13 residues in the CDR3. Trimming removed 5 bases at V and 11 bases at J, with 18 bases between. The CDR3 bases are TGTGCCAGCAGTACGGGGACACTAATTGGGGCTTTCTTT. Protein: CASSTGTLIGAFF.

This clonotype appeared a few times. The chain joins TRBV6-1 to TRBJ2-6; D is undetermined. Trimming took 1 base from V and 0 from J, leaving 4 bases between them. The length of the CDR3 is 15 residues. The germline V gene has CDR1 MNHNS and CDR2 SASEGT. CDR3 loop: CASSEVGSGANVLTF. The CDR3 nucleotides are TGTGCCAGCAGTGAAGTCGGCTCTGGGGCCAACGTCCTGACTTTC.

This clonotype turned up a few times. The genes are TRBV11-1 and TRBJ2-7, with 16 bases lining up with TRBD2. The germline gives CDR1 SGHAT, CDR2 FQDESV (reference sequence). J lost 0 bases, V lost 0 bases, and 8 bases had no gene match. The CDR3 spans 20 residues. CDR3 amino acids: CASSLAPGTSGRALSYEQYF. The CDR3 coding sequence is TGTGCCAGCAGCTTAGCCCCCGGGACTAGCGGGAGGGCCCTCTCCTACGAGCAGTACTTC.